Each of the 4 T cell receptor beta chains below was sequenced from the same sample in a study of Graves' ophthalmopathy and Graves' hyperthyroidism. TCR beta CDR3 amplification used RNA transcripts. A first-round RT-PCR used HTBI primers, followed by a second-round multiplex PCR. Via MiXCR, TCRdb re-called the multiplex PCR reads, giving one row per CDR3 protein. The sample lists about 1.2 million distinct CDR3 sequences, about 38% occurring once. Sequenced input: peripheral blood or thyroid tissue (not recorded which). Receptors originate from an adult man with Graves' hyperthyroidism.

The V and J genes are TRBV5-1 and TRBJ2-3, with 7 bases identical to TRBD2. The CDR3 extends over 15 amino acids. Trimming took 3 bases from V and 3 from J; bases not matched to a gene: 7. Germline V gene sequence: CDR1 SGHRS, CDR2 YFSETQ. The CDR3 here is CASSSALASTDTQYF. CDR3 in DNA: TGCGCCAGCAGCTCAGCACTAGCGAGTACAGATACGCAGTATTTT.

The chain is built from TRBV7-2 and TRBJ1-1; maybe TRBD1 (5 bases). V lost 7 bases, J lost 1 base, and 13 bases lay in between. Germline CDR1 reads SGHTA; CDR2 reads FQGNSA. The CDR3 contains 14 residues. CDR3 coding DNA: TGTGCCAGCACCCAGGGAATCGGGAACACTGAAGCTTTCTTT. Protein sequence: CASTQGIGNTEAFF.

This clonotype has ten or more counts. The chain joins TRBV2 to TRBJ1-1; D may be TRBD1 (6 bases). V was trimmed by 3 bases and J by 0 bases, leaving 17 bases between them. The CDR3 is made up of 17 amino acids. Germline CDR1 SNHLY, CDR2 FYNNEI. CDR3 coding DNA: TGTGCCAGCAGTGATATCTGGACAGAGCAGCTGAACACTGAAGCTTTCTTT. This sequence encodes CASSDIWTEQLNTEAFF.

This clonotype appeared many times. The gene calls are TRBV29-1 and TRBJ2-7; 8 bases fit TRBD1. V shed 7 bases, J shed 2 bases, and the junction held 7 bases outside the gene matches. The CDR3 sequence is 13 residues long. Germline CDR1 SQVTM, CDR2 ANQGSEA. In DNA, the CDR3 is TGCAGCGCTAAGACAGGGGTGACCTACGAGCAGTACTTC. This encodes CSAKTGVTYEQYF.